Described below is a single T cell receptor beta chain sequence and its context. What it recognizes is unknown. These data belong to a study of OX40 agonist ivuxolimab in advanced cancers. Study details: Three patients had partial responses: one hepatocellular carcinoma, two cutaneous melanoma. Study-wide results and limits: There were, on average, more expanded clones in CD8+ T cells than in CD4+.

Assay used: immunoSEQ multiplex PCR; TCRdb lists only in-frame clones, some missing. The table shows approximately 69,000 clones, with almost 85% occurring only once. Germline values: CDR1 SGHDT, CDR2 YYEEEE. V lost 4 bases to trimming and J lost 4 bases, with 17 bases between them. The length of the CDR3 is 15 residues. This clonotype was obtained from an adult with an advanced solid tumor such as melanoma, head and neck, liver or kidney cancer. The source was CD4+ or CD8+ T cells sorted from blood, collected in a trial of the OX40 agonist ivuxolimab. J is TRBJ1-1 and V is TRBV5-6; D is undetermined. CDR3 coding DNA: TGTGCCAGCAGCGCGGAGGGCTTCTTTGGCACTGAAGCTTTCTTT. As protein: CASSAEGFFGTEAFF.